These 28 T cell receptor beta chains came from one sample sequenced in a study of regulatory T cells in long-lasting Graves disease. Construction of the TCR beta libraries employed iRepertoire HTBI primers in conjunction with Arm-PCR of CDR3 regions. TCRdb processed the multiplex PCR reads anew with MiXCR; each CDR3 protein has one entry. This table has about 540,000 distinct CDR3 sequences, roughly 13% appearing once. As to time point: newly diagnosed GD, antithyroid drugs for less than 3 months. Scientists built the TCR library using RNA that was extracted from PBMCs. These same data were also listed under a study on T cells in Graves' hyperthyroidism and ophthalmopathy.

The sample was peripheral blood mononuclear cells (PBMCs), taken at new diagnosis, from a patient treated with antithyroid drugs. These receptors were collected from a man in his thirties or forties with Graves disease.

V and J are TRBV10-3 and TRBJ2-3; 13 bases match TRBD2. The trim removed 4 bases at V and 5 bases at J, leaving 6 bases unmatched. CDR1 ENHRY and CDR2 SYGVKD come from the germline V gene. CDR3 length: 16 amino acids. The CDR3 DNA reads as TGTGCCATCAGTGGGACTAGCGGGAGTGCCGGAGATACGCAGTATTTT. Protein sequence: CAISGTSGSAGDTQYF.

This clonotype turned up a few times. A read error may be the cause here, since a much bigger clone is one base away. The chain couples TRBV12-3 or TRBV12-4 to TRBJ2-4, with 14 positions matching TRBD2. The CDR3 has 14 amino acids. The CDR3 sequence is CASRGTSGRNIQHF. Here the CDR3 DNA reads TGTGCCAGCAGGGGGACTAGCGGGAGAAACATTCAGCACTTC.

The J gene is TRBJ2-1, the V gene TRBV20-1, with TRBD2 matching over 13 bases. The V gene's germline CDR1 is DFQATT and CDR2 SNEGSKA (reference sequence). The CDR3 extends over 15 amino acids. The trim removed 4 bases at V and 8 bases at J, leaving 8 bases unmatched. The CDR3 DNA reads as TGCAGTGCTATCCCACTAGCGGGAGGGAGGGATGAGCAGTTCTTC. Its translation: CSAIPLAGGRDEQFF.

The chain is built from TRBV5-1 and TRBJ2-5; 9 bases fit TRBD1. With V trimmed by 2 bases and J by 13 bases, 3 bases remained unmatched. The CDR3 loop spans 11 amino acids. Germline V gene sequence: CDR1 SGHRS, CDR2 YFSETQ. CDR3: CASSLHRGLYF. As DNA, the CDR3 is TGCGCCAGCAGCTTACACAGGGGGCTGTACTTC.

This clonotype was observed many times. The CDR3: CASSFQLVGGYTF. CDR3 DNA: TGTGCCAGCAGTTTTCAATTGGTAGGCGGCTACACCTTC. The J gene is TRBJ1-2, the V gene TRBV12-3 or TRBV12-4; D remains unclear. The V gene lost 3 bases and the J gene lost 8 bases, with 13 bases spanning the gap. This CDR3 region has 13 residues.

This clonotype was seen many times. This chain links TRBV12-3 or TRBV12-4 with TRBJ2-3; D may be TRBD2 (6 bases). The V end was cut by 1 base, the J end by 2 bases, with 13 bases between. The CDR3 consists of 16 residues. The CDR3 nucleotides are TGTGCCAGCAGTTTAGGAGGGCGGGGAGCCACAGATACGCAGTATTTT. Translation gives CASSLGGRGATDTQYF.

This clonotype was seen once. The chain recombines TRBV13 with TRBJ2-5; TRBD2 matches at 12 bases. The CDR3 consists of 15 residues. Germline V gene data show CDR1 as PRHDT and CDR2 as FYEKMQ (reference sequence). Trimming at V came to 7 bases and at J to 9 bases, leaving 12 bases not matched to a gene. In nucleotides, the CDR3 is TGTGCCAGCACCTCACTAGCGGGAGGTCTGGAGGCCCAGTACTTC. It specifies CASTSLAGGLEAQYF.

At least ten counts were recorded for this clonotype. The DNA for the CDR3 is TGTGCCAGCCGAAGACTAGCGGGAGCGAGGGAGCAGTACTTC. Amino acid sequence: CASRRLAGAREQYF. The chain recombines TRBV28 with TRBJ2-7; 12 nucleotides match TRBD2. Germline CDR1 and CDR2: MDHEN and SYDVKM. Trimming cost V 8 bases and J 7 bases; bases outside gene matches: 9. This CDR3 comprises 14 residues.

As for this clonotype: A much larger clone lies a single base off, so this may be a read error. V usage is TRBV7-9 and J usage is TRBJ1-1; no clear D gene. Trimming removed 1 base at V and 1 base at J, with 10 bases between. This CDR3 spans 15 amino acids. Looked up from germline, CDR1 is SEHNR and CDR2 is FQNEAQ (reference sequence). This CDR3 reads CASSLVLVWNTEAFF. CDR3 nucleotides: TGTGCCAGCAGCTTAGTATTGGTATGGAACACTGAAGCTTTCTTT.

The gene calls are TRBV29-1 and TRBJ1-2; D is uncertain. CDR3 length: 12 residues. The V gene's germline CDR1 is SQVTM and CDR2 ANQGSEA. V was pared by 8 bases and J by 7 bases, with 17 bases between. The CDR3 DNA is TGCAGCTCTTCCTCGGAGGTTGCTGGCTACACCTTC. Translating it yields CSSSSEVAGYTF. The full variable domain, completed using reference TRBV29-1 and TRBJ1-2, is SAVISQKPSRDICQRGTSLTIQCQVDSQVTMMFWYRQQPGQSLTLIATANQGSEATYESGFVIDKFPISRPNLTFSTLTVSNMSPEDSSIYLCSSSSEVAGYTFGSGTRLTVV.

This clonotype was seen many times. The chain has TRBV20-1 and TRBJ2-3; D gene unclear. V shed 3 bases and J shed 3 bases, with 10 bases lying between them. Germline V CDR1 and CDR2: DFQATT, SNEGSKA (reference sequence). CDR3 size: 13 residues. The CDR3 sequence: CSASSVTTDTQYF. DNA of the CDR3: TGCAGTGCTAGTAGTGTAACAACAGATACGCAGTATTTT.

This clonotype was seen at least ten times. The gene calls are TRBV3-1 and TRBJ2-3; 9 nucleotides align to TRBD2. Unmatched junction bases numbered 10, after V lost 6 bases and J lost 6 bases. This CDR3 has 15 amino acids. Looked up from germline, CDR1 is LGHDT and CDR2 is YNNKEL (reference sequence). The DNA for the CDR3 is TGTGCCAGCAGACATCTAGCGGGATCGGGTGATACGCAGTATTTT. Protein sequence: CASRHLAGSGDTQYF.

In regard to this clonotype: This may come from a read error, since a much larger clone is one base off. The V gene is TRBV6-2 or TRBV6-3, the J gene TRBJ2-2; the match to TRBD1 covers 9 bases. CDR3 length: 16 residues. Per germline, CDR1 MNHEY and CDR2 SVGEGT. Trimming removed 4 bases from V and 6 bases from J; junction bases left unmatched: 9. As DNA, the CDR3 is TGTGCCAGCAGTTCCCCACACAGGGGGCGTGCCGGGGAGCTGTTTTTT. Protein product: CASSSPHRGRAGELFF.

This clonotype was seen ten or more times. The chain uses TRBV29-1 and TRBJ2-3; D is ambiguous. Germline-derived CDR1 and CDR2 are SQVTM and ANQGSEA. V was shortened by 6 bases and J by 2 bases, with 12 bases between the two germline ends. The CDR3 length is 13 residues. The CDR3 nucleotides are TGCAGCGTCGCCGGGCCGGACACAGATACGCAGTATTTT. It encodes CSVAGPDTDTQYF.

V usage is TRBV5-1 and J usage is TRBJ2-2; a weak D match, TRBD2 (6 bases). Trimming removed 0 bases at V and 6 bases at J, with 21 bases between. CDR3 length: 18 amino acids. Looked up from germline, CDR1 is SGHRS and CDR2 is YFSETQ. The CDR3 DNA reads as TGCGCCAGCAGCTTGGGCCCTTCTAGCGTCGGACGGGCCGGGGAGCTGTTTTTT. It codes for CASSLGPSSVGRAGELFF.

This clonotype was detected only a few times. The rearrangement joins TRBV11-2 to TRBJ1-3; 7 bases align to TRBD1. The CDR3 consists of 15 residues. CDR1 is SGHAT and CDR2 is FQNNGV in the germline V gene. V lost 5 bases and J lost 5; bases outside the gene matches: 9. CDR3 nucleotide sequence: TGTGCCAGCAGCACCTACAGGGGAAGTCGAAACACCATATATTTT. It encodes CASSTYRGSRNTIYF.

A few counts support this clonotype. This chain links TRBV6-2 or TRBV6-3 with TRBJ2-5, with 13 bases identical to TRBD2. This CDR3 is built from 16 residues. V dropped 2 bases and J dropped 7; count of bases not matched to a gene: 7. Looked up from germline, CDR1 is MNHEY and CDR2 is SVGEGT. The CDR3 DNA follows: TGTGCCAGCAGTTACGAGGGACTAGCGGGATCTGTGACCCAGTACTTC. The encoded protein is CASSYEGLAGSVTQYF.

In DNA, the CDR3 is TGTGCCAGCAGCGTAGTAAGTGGTAGCACTGAAGCTTTCTTT. Translating it yields CASSVVSGSTEAFF. The chain combines TRBV9 with TRBJ1-1; D gene unclear. This CDR3 contains 14 residues. The V end lost 0 bases, the J end lost 4 bases, and 10 bases lay between the germline ends. The germline gives CDR1 SGDLS, CDR2 YYNGEE.

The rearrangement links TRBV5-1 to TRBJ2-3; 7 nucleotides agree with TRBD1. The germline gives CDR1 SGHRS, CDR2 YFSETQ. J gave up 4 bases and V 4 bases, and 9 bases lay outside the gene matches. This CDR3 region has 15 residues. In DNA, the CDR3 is TGCGCCAGCAGCGCCGAGGGGGCCTGGGCAGATACGCAGTATTTT. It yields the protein CASSAEGAWADTQYF.

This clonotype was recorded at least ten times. The CDR3 loop is CASSQGPRSGYTF. The CDR3 DNA follows: TGTGCCAGCAGCCAAGGTCCAAGATCTGGCTACACCTTC. The chain is built from TRBV6-1 and TRBJ1-2; the D is unclear. Between the trimmed V and J ends, which lost 6 bases and 7 bases, there was a span of 15 bases. The CDR3 is 13 residues long. CDR1 and CDR2 from the germline V gene are MNHNS and SASEGT.

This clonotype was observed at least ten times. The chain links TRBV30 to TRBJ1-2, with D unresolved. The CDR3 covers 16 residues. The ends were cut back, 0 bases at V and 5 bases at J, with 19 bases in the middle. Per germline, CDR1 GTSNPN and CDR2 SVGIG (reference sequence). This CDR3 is CAWSVKDFWGWYGYTF. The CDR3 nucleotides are TGTGCCTGGAGTGTAAAGGATTTTTGGGGATGGTATGGCTACACCTTC. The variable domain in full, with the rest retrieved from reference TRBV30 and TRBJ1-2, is SQTIHQWPATLVQPVGSPLSLECTVEGTSNPNLYWYRQAAGRGLQLLFYSVGIGQISSEVPQNLSASRPQDRQFILSSKKLLLSDSGFYLCAWSVKDFWGWYGYTFGSGTRLTVV.

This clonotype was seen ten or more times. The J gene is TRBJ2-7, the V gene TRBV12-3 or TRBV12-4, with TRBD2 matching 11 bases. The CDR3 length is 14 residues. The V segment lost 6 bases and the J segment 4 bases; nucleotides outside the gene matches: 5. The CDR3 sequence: CASRISGRGYEQYF. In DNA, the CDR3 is TGTGCCAGCAGGATTAGCGGGAGGGGTTACGAGCAGTACTTC.

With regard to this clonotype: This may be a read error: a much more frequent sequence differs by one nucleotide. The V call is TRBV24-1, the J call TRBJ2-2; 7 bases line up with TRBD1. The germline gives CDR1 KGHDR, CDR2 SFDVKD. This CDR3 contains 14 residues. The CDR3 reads CDTTRTGDTGELFF. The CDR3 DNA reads TGTGACACGACCAGGACAGGTGACACCGGGGAGCTGTTTTTT.

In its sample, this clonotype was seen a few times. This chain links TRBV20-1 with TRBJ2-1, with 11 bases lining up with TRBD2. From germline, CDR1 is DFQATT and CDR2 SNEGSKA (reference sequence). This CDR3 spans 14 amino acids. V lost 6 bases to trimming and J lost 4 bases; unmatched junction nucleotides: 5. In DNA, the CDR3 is TGCAGTGCGAATCTAGCGGGGGGTTACAATGAGCAGTTCTTC. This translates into CSANLAGGYNEQFF.

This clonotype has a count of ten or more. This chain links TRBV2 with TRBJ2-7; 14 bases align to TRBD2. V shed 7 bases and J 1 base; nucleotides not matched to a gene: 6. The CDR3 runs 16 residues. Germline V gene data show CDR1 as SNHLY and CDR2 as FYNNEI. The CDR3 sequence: CASKPTSGRGSYEQYF. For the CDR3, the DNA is TGTGCCAGCAAGCCGACTAGCGGGAGGGGATCCTACGAGCAGTACTTC.

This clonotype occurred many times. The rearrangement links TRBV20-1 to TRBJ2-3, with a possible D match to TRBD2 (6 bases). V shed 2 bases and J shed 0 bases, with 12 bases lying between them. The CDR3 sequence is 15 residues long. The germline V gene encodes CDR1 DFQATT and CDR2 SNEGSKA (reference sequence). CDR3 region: CSARFRRGSTDTQYF. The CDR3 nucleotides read TGCAGTGCTAGATTTAGGCGGGGAAGCACAGATACGCAGTATTTT.

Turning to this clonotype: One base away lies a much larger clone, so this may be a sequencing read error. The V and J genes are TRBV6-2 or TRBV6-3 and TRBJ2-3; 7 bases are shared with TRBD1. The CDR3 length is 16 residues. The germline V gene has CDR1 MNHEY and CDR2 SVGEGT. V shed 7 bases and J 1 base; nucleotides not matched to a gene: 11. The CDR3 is CASNLKGTGGTDTQYF. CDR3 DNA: TGTGCCAGCAACCTAAAGGGAACAGGGGGCACAGATACGCAGTATTTT.

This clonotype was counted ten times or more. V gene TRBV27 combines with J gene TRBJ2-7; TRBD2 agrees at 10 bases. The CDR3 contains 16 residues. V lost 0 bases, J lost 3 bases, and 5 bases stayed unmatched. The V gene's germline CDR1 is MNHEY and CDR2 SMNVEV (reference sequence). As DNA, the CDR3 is TGTGCCAGCAGTTTATCGGGACTAGCGTTCAGCTACGAGCAGTACTTC. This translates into CASSLSGLAFSYEQYF.